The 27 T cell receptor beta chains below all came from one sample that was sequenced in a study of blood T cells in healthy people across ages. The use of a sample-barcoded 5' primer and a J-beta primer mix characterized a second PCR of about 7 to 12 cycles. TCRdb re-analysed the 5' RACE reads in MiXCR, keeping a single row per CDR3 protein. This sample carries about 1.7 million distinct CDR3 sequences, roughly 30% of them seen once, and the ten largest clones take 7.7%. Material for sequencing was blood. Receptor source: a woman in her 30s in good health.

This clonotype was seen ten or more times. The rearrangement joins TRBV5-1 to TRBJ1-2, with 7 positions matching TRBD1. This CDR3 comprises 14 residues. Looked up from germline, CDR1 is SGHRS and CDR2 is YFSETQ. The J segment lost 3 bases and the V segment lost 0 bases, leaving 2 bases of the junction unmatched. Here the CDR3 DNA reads TGCGCCAGCAGCTTGGATACAGGGGACTATGGCTACACCTTC. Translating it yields CASSLDTGDYGYTF.

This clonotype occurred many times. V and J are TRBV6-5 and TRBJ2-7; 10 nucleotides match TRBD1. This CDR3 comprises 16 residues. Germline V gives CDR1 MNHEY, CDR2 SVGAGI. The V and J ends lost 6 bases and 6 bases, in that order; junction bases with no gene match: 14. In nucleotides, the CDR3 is TGTGCCAGCAGCCGCCAGGGACAGGGGAAAGGAGGCGAGCAGTACTTC. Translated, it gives CASSRQGQGKGGEQYF.

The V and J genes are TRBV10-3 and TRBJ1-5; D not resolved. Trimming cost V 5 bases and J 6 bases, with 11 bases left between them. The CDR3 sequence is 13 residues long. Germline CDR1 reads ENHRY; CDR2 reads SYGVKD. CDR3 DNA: TGTGCCATCAGTAAAGAAAGGAGTCAGCCCCAGCATTTT. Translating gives CAISKERSQPQHF.

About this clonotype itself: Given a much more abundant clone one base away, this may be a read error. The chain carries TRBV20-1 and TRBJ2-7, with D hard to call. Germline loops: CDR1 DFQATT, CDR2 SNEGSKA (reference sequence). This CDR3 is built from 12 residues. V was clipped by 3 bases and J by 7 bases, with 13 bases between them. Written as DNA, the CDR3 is TGCAGTGCTAGTCCCTCTTACGATGAGCAGTACTTC. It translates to CSASPSYDEQYF.

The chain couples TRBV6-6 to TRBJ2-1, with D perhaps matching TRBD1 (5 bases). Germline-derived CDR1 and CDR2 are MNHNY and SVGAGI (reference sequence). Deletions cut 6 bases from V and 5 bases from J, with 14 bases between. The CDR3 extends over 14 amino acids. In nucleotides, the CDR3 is TGTGCCAGCAGGGGGCTTGCGCCGGACAATGAGCAGTTCTTC. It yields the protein CASRGLAPDNEQFF.

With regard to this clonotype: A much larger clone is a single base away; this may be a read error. CDR3 loop: CANSYSAGGTDTQYF. CDR3 nucleotides: TGCGCCAACAGCTACTCAGCGGGGGGTACAGATACGCAGTATTTT. V is TRBV5-1 and J is TRBJ2-3, with 9 bases that match TRBD2. The germline V gene has CDR1 SGHRS and CDR2 YFSETQ. There are 15 residues in the CDR3. Full variable domain (outside the CDR3, taken from reference TRBV5-1 and TRBJ2-3): KAGVTQTPRYLIKTRGQQVTLSCSPISGHRSVSWYQQTPGQGLQFLFEYFSETQRNKGNFPGRFSGRQFSNSRSEMNVSTLELGDSALYLCANSYSAGGTDTQYFGPGTRLTVL.

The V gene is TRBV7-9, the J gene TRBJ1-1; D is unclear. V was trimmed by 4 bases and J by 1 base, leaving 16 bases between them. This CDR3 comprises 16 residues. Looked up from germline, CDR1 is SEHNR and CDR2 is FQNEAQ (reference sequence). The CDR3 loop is CASSSGLEERNTEAFF. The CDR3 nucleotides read TGTGCCAGCAGCTCAGGCCTGGAGGAAAGGAACACTGAAGCTTTCTTT.

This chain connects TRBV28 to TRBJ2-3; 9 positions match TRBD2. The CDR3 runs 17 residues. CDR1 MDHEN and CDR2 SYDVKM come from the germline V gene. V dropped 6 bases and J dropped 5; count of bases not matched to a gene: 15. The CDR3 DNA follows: TGTGCCAGCAGCCTCGGACGACATAGCGGGGGAGGAGATACGCAGTATTTT. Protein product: CASSLGRHSGGGDTQYF.

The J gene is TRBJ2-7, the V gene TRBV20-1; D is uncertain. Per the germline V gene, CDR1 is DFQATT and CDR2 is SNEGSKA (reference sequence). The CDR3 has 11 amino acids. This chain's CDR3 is CNTDGSYEQYF. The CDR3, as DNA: TGCAATACCGACGGTTCCTACGAGCAGTACTTC.

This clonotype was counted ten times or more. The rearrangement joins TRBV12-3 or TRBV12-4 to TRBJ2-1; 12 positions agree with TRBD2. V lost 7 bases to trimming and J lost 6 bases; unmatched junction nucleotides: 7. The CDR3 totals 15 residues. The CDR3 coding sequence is TGTGCCAGCACCCCGAGGGGACTAGCGGGCAATGAGCAGTTCTTC. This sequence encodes CASTPRGLAGNEQFF.

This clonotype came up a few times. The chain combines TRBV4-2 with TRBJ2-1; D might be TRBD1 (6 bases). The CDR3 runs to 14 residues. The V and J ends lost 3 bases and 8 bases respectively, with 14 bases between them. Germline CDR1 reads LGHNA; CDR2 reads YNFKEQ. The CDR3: CASSHHRASDEQFF. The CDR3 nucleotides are TGTGCCAGCAGCCATCACAGGGCCAGCGATGAGCAGTTCTTC.

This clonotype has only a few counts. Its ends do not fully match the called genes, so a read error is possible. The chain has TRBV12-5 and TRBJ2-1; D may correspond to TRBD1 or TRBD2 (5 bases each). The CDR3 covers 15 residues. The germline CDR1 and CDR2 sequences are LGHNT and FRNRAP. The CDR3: CTSGFADSSYNEQFF. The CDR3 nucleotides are TGTACTAGTGGTTTTGCAGACAGCTCCTACAATGAGCAGTTCTTC.

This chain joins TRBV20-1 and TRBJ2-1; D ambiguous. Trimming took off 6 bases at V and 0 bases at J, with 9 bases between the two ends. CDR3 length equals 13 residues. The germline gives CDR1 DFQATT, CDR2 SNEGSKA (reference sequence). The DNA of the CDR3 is TGCAGTGCCCACACGAGCTCCTACAATGAGCAGTTCTTC. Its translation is CSAHTSSYNEQFF.

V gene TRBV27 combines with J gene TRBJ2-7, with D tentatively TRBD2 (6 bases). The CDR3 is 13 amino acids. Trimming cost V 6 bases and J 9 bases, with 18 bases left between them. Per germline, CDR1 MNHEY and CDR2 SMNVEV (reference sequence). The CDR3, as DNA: TGTGCCAGCAGCCCTCGTCAGGGAGGCGGGCAGTACTTC. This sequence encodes CASSPRQGGGQYF.

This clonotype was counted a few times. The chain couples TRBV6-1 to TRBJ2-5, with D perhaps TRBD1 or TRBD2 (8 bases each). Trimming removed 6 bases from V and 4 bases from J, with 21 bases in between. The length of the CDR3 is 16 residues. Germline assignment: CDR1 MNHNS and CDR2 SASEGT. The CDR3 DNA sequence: TGTGCCAGCAGACCGGGAGGGTACAGGGGGGTAGAGACCCAGTACTTC. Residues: CASRPGGYRGVETQYF.

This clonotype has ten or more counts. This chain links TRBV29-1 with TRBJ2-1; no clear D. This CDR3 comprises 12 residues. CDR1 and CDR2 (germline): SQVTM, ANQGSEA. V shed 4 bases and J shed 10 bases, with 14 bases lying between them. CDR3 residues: CSVVPTQTEQFF. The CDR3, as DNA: TGCAGCGTTGTACCCACGCAGACCGAGCAGTTCTTC.

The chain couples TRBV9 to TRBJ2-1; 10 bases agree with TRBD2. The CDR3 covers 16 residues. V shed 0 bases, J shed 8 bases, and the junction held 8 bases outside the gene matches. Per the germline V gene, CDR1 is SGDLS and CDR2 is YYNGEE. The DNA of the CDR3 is TGTGCCAGCAGCGTAGAACTAGCGGGGCGATGGGATGAGCAGTTCTTC. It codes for CASSVELAGRWDEQFF.

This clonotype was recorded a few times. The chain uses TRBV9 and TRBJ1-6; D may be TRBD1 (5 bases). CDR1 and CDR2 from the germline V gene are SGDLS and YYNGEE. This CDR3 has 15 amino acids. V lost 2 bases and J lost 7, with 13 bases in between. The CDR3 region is CASSVQGGRNSPLHF. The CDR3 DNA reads TGTGCCAGCAGCGTGCAGGGCGGTAGGAATTCACCCCTCCACTTT.

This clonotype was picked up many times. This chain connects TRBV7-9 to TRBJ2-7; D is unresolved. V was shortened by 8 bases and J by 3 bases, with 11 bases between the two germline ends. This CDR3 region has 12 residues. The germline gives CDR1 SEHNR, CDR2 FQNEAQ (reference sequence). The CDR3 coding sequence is TGTGCCAGCTCACCAGCCGACTACGAGCAGTACTTC. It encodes CASSPADYEQYF. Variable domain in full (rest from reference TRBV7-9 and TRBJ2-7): DTGVSQNPRHKITKRGQNVTFRCDPISEHNRLYWYRQTLGQGPEFLTYFQNEAQLEKSRLLSDRFSAERPKGSFSTLEIQRTEQGDSAMYLCASSPADYEQYFGPGTRLTVT.

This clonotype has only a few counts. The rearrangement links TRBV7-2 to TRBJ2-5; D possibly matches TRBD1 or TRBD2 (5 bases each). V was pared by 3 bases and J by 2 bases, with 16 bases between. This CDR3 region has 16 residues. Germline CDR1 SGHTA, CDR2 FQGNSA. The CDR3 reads CASSFTATGRQETQYF. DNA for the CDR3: TGTGCCAGCAGCTTCACCGCCACGGGACGGCAAGAGACCCAGTACTTC.

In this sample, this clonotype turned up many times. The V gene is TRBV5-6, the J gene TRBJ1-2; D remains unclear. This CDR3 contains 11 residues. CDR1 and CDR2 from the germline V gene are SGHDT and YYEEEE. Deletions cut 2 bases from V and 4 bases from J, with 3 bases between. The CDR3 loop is CASSFFYGYTF. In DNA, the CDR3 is TGTGCCAGCAGCTTTTTCTATGGCTACACCTTC.

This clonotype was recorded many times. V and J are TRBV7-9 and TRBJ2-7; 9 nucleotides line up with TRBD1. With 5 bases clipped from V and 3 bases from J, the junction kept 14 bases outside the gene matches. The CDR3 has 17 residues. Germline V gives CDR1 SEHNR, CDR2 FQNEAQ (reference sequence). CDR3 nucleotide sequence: TGTGCCAGCAGCACAATCCAAACCGGGACAGGGTACTACGAGCAGTACTTC. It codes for CASSTIQTGTGYYEQYF. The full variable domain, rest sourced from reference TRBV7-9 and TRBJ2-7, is DTGVSQNPRHKITKRGQNVTFRCDPISEHNRLYWYRQTLGQGPEFLTYFQNEAQLEKSRLLSDRFSAERPKGSFSTLEIQRTEQGDSAMYLCASSTIQTGTGYYEQYFGPGTRLTVT.

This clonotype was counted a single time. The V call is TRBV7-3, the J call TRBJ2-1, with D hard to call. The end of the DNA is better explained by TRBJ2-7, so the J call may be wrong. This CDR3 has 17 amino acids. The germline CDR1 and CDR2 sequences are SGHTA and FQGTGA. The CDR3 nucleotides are TGTGCCAGCAGCTTAAGAAACCGCCTAGAATCTTACAATGAGCAGTACTTC. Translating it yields CASSLRNRLESYNEQYF.

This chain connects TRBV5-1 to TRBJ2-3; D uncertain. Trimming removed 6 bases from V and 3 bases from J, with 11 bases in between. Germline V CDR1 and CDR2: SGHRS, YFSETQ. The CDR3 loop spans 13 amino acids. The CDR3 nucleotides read TGCGCCAGCACCAGACTCGGTACAGATACGCAGTATTTT. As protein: CASTRLGTDTQYF.

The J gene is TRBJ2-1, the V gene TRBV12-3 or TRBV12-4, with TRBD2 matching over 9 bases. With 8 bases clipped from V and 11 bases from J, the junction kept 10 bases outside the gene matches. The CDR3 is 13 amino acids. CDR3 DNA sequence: TGTGCCAGCTGTGGTAGCGGGGGAAGTCAGCAGTTCTTC. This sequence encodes CASCGSGGSQQFF.

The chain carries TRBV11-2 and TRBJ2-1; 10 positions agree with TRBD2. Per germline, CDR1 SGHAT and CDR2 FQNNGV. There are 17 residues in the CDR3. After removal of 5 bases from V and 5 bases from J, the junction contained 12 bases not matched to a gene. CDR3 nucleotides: TGTGCCAGCAGCCCGATAATCACAGCGGGAGGGAACAATGAGCAGTTCTTC. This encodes CASSPIITAGGNNEQFF.

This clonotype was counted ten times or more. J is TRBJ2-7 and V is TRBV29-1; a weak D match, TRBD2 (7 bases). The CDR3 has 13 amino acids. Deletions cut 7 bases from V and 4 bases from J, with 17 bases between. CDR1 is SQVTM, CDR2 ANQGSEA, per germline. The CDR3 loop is CSAGGTLYYEQYF. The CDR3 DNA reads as TGCAGCGCCGGGGGGACACTATATTACGAGCAGTACTTC.